The 14 T cell receptor beta chains below were found in one sample sequenced in a study of CD8+ T cells in alopecia areata. cDNA prepared by RNA extraction and subsequent reverse transcription served as the template for sequencing. Profiled with immunoSEQ multiplex PCR; TCRdb holds only in-frame clones, not every one. The table includes some 110,000 clones, around two fifths detected once. Sequencing was performed on CD4+ T cells sorted from blood. Every receptor here comes from a human donor with alopecia areata.

This clone was seen a few times. This chain uses TRBV7-3 with TRBJ2-2, with a weak D call TRBD1 (5 bases). Germline V gene lookup returns CDR1 SGHTA and CDR2 FQGTGA. The CDR3 spans 15 residues. V was clipped by 5 bases and J by 4 bases, with 14 bases between them. CDR3 amino acids: CASSLGHLSTGELFF. DNA for the CDR3: TGTGCCAGCAGCCTAGGACACCTGAGCACCGGGGAGCTGTTTTTT.

CDR3 amino acids: CAGGEVETQYF. The DNA of the CDR3 is TGTGCTGGAGGGGAGGTAGAGACCCAGTACTTC. This sequence joins TRBV7-9 and TRBJ2-5; a possible D gene is TRBD2 (6 bases). The CDR3 has 11 residues. Germline V gene lookup returns CDR1 SEHNR and CDR2 FQNEAQ (reference sequence).

This clone has more than one count but fewer than ten. Here the CDR3 DNA reads TGCAGCGTTGAAGGACAGGGTTACAATCAGCCCCAGCATTTT. This gives the protein CSVEGQGYNQPQHF. The rearrangement links TRBV29-1 to TRBJ1-5, with 7 bases identical to TRBD1. The CDR3 spans 14 residues. The V and J ends lost 1 base and 3 bases, in that order; junction bases with no gene match: 3. The V gene's germline CDR1 is SQVTM and CDR2 ANQGSEA.

This clone was detected a few times. The chain has TRBV10-3 and TRBJ2-7; 11 nucleotides agree with TRBD1. The germline V gene encodes CDR1 ENHRY and CDR2 SYGVKD. Trimming took 8 bases from V and 7 from J; bases not matched to a gene: 7. This CDR3 has 13 residues. Here the CDR3 reads CAIRDRGAEEQYF. CDR3 in DNA: TGTGCCATCCGGGACAGGGGGGCAGAGGAGCAGTACTTC.

The J gene is TRBJ2-1, the V gene TRBV30; TRBD2 aligns across 7 bases. V shed 1 base and J 6 bases; nucleotides not matched to a gene: 9. From germline, CDR1 is GTSNPN and CDR2 SVGIG (reference sequence). This CDR3 comprises 15 residues. CDR3 protein: CAWSASGVLLNEQFF. The CDR3 DNA reads as TGTGCCTGGAGTGCAAGCGGGGTTCTACTCAATGAGCAGTTCTTC. The full variable domain, rest sourced from reference TRBV30 and TRBJ2-1, is SQTIHQWPATLVQPVGSPLSLECTVEGTSNPNLYWYRQAAGRGLQLLFYSVGIGQISSEVPQNLSASRPQDRQFILSSKKLLLSDSGFYLCAWSASGVLLNEQFFGPGTRLTVL.

The J gene is TRBJ1-5, the V gene TRBV11-2; no firm D call. The CDR3 is 13 amino acids. V lost 0 bases and J 9 bases, leaving 9 bases between the germline ends. CDR1 and CDR2 (germline): SGHAT, FQNNGV. This chain's CDR3 is CASSLEGRGPQHF. In DNA, the CDR3 is TGTGCCAGCAGCTTAGAGGGCCGAGGGCCCCAGCATTTT.

The J gene is TRBJ1-2, the V gene TRBV29-1; D is possibly TRBD1 (6 bases). Germline V gene lookup returns CDR1 SQVTM and CDR2 ANQGSEA. Trimming removed 5 bases from V and 1 base from J, with 20 bases in between. The CDR3 loop spans 16 amino acids. The CDR3 is CSVTQGQGRLNYGYTF. In DNA form, the CDR3 reads TGCAGCGTTACCCAGGGGCAGGGGAGGCTTAACTATGGCTACACCTTC.

The V gene is TRBV27, the J gene TRBJ2-1, with TRBD1 as a possible D gene (8 bases). This CDR3 is 18 amino acids long. Germline CDR1 reads MNHEY; CDR2 reads SMNVEV (reference sequence). The V and J ends lost 7 bases and 4 bases respectively, with 26 bases between them. CDR3: CASKKGGARTGIYNEQFF. The CDR3 region has the DNA TGTGCCAGCAAAAAGGGGGGGGCACGGACAGGGATTTACAATGAGCAGTTCTTC.

V gene TRBV23-1 combines with J gene TRBJ1-1; TRBD1 matches 9 bases. TRBV23-1 is classed as an ORF, of uncertain function. The V and J ends lost 3 bases and 7 bases, in that order; junction bases with no gene match: 9. The CDR3 covers 15 residues. The CDR3 reads CASSQAGQGPFEAFF. The CDR3 nucleotides are TGCGCCAGCAGTCAGGCGGGACAGGGACCTTTTGAAGCTTTCTTT.

This chain connects TRBV7-2 to TRBJ2-1, with TRBD2 matching 16 bases. The V and J ends lost 4 bases and 5 bases, in that order; junction bases with no gene match: 8. The CDR3 has 18 amino acids. Germline CDR1 and CDR2: SGHTA and FQGNSA. The CDR3 spells CASSSGTSGRAADNEQFF. As DNA, the CDR3 is TGTGCCAGCAGCTCCGGGACTAGCGGGAGGGCCGCTGACAATGAGCAGTTCTTC.

The chain combines TRBV28 with TRBJ2-5; perhaps D is TRBD1 or TRBD2 (6 bases each). The V end lost 7 bases, the J end lost 5 bases, and 17 bases lay between the germline ends. Looked up from germline, CDR1 is MDHEN and CDR2 is SYDVKM. CDR3 length equals 14 residues. This CDR3 reads CASNGRGAGETQYF. CDR3 bases: TGTGCCAGCAATGGAAGGGGGGCGGGGGAGACCCAGTACTTC.

The chain links TRBV5-1 to TRBJ2-3; TRBD2 aligns across 16 bases. CDR3 size: 16 residues. V lost 4 bases and J lost 4; bases outside the gene matches: 3. The germline gives CDR1 SGHRS, CDR2 YFSETQ. The CDR3: CASSLGLAGGPDTQYF. CDR3 nucleotides: TGCGCCAGCAGCCTGGGACTAGCGGGGGGGCCAGATACGCAGTATTTT.

This clone appeared a few times. The DNA for the CDR3 is TGTGCCAGCAGCGGGGGCAGGGAACCTTTCACAGATACGCAGTATTTT. Protein sequence: CASSGGREPFTDTQYF. The rearrangement links TRBV7-2 to TRBJ2-3; the D gene is possibly TRBD1 (6 bases). Trimming took off 5 bases at V and 2 bases at J, with 17 bases between the two ends. Germline values: CDR1 SGHTA, CDR2 FQGNSA. The length of the CDR3 is 16 residues.

The J gene is TRBJ2-7, the V gene TRBV2, with 7 bases identical to TRBD1. Trimming at V came to 4 bases and at J to 3 bases, leaving 3 bases not matched to a gene. CDR1 is SNHLY, CDR2 FYNNEI, per germline. The CDR3 has 13 amino acids. CDR3 DNA sequence: TGTGCCAGCAGTGGGGACAGATTCTACGAGCAGTACTTC. It specifies CASSGDRFYEQYF.